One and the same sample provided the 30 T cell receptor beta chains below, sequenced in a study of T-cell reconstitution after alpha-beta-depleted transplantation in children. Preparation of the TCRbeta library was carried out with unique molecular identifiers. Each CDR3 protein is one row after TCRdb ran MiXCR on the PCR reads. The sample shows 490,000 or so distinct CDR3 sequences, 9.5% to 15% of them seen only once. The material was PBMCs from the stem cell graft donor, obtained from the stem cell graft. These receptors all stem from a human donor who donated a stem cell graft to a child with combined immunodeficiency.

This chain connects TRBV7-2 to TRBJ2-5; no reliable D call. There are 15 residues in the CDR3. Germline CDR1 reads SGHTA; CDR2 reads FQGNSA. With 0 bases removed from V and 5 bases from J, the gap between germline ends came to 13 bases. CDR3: CASSLAVGLGETQYF. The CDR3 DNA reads TGTGCCAGCAGCTTAGCCGTAGGGCTTGGGGAGACCCAGTACTTC.

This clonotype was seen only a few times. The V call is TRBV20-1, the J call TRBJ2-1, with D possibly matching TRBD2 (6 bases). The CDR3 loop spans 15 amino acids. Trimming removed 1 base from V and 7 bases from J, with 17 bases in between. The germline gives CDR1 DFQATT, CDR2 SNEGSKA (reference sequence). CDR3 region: CSARVAGSTKNEQFF. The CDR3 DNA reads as TGCAGTGCTAGAGTTGCGGGGTCAACCAAAAATGAGCAGTTCTTC.

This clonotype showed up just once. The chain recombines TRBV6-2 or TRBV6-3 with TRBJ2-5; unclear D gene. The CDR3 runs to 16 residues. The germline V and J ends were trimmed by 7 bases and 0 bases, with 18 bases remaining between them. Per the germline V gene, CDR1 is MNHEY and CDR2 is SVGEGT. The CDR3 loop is CASTNSGLMNQETQYF. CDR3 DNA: TGTGCCAGCACCAATTCAGGTTTGATGAACCAAGAGACCCAGTACTTC.

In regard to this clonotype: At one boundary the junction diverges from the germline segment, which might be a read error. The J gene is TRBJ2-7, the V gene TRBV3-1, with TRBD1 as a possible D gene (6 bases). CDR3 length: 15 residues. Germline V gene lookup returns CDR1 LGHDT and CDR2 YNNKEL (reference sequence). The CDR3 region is CTSSLGGHKDYEQYF. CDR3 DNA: TGTACCAGCAGTTTAGGGGGTCATAAGGACTACGAGCAGTACTTC.

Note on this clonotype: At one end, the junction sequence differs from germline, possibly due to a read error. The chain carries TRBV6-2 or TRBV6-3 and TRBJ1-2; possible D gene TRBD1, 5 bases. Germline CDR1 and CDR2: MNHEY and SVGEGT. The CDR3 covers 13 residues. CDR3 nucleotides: TGTGCCAGCAGTCGACAGACCTACTATGGCGACACCTTC. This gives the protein CASSRQTYYGDTF.

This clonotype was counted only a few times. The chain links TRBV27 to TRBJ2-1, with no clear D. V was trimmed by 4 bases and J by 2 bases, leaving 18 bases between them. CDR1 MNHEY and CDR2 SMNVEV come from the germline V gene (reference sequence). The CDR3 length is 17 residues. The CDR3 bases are TGTGCCAGCAGTTCCCCGGGTACAATTGGCCCCTACAATGAGCAGTTCTTC. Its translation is CASSSPGTIGPYNEQFF.

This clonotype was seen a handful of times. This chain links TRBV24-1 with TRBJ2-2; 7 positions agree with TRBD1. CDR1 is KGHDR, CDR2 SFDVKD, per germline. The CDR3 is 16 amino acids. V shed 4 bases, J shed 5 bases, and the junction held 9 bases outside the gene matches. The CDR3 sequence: CATSEPAGTATGELFF. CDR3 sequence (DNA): TGTGCCACCAGTGAGCCTGCCGGGACAGCTACCGGGGAGCTGTTTTTT.

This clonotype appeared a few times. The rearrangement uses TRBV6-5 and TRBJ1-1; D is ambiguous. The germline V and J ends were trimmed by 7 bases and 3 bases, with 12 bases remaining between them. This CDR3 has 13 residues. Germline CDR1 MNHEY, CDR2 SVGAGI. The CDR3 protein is CASTPSGYTEAFF. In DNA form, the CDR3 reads TGTGCCAGCACCCCCTCGGGGTACACTGAAGCTTTCTTT.

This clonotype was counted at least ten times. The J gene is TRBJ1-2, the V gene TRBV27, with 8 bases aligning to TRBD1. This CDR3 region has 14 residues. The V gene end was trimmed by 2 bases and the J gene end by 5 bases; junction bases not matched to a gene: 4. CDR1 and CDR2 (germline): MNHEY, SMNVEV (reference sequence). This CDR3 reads CASSLQGAGYGYTF. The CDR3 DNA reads TGTGCCAGCAGTTTACAGGGGGCAGGGTATGGCTACACCTTC.

The CDR3 bases are TGTGCCAGCAGTCCCGCGGGGGGGACAGGGATCCATGAGCAGTTCTTC. Translation gives CASSPAGGTGIHEQFF. The chain employs TRBV12-3 or TRBV12-4 and TRBJ2-1; D may match TRBD1 or TRBD2 (9 bases each). V was shortened by 5 bases and J by 8 bases, with 22 bases between the two germline ends. CDR3 size: 16 residues.

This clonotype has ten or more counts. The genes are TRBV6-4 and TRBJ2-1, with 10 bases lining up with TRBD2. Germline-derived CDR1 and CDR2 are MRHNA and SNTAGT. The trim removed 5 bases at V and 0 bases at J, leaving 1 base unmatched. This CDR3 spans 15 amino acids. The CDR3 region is CASSPSGGSYNEQFF. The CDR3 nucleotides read TGTGCCAGCAGTCCTAGCGGGGGCTCCTACAATGAGCAGTTCTTC.

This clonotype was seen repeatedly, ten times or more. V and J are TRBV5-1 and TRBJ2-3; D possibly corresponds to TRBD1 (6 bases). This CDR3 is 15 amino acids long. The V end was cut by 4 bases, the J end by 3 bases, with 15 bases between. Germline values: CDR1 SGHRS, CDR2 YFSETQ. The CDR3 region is CASSPGVSATDTQYF. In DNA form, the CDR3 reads TGCGCCAGCAGCCCAGGGGTTTCTGCGACAGATACGCAGTATTTT.

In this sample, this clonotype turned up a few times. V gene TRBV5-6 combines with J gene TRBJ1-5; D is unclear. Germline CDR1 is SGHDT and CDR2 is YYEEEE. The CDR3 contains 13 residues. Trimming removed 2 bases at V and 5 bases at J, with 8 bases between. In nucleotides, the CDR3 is TGTGCCAGCAGCTTTTTAGGGCATCAGCCCCAGCATTTT. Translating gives CASSFLGHQPQHF.

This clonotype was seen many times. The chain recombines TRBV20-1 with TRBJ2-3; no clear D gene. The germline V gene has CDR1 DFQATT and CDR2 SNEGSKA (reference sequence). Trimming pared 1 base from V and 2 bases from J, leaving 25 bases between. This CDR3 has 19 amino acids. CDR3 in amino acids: CSARGRHRSDLVYTDTQYF. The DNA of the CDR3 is TGCAGTGCTAGAGGTCGGCACAGAAGCGACCTGGTGTACACAGATACGCAGTATTTT.

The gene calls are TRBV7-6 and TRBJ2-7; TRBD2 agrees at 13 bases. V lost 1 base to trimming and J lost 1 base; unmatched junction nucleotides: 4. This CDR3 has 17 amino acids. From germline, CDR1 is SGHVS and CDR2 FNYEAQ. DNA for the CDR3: TGTGCCAGCAGCTTAGGACTAGCGGGGGGAGCTTCCTACGAGCAGTACTTC. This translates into CASSLGLAGGASYEQYF.

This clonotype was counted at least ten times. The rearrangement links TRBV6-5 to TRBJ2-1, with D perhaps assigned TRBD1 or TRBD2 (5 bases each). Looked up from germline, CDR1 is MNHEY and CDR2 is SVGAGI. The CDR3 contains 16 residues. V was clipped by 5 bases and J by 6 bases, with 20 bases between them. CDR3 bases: TGTGCCAGCAGTCCCCTCCGGGACGCCGGTGGCAATGAGCAGTTCTTC. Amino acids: CASSPLRDAGGNEQFF.

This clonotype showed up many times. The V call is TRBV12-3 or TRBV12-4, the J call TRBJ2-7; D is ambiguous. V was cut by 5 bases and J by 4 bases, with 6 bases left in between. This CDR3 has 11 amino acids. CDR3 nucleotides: TGTGCCAGCAGTATTGGATACGAGCAGTACTTC. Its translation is CASSIGYEQYF.

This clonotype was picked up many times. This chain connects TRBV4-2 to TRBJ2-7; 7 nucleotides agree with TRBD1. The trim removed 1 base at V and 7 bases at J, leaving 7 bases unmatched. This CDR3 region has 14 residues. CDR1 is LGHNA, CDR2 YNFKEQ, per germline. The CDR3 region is CASSQGDDRVEQYF. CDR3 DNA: TGTGCCAGCAGCCAAGGCGACGACAGGGTTGAGCAGTACTTC.

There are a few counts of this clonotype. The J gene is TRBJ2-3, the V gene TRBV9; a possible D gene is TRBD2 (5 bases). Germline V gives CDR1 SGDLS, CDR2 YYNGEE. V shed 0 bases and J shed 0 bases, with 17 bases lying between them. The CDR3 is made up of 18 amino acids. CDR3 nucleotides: TGTGCCAGCAGCGTAGGTGTCAGAAGCGGTCGTAGCACAGATACGCAGTATTTT. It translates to CASSVGVRSGRSTDTQYF.

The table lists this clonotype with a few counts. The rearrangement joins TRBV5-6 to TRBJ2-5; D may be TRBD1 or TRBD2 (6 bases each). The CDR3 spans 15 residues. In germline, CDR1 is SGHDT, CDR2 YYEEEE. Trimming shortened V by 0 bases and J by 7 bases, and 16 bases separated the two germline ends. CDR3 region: CASSLGGGLRGTQYF. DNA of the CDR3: TGTGCCAGCAGCTTGGGAGGGGGACTCCGGGGGACCCAGTACTTC.

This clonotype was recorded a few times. CDR3 sequence: CASSPVLQGYEQYF. The CDR3 DNA reads as TGTGCCAGCAGCCCGGTACTACAGGGCTACGAGCAGTACTTC. V usage is TRBV3-1 and J usage is TRBJ2-7; maybe TRBD1 (6 bases). The CDR3 length is 14 residues. V lost 4 bases and J lost 3, with 13 bases in between. Germline V gives CDR1 LGHDT, CDR2 YNNKEL (reference sequence).

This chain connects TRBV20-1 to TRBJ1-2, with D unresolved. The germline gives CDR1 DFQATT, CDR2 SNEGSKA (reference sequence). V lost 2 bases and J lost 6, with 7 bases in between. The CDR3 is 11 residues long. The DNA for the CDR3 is TGCAGTGCTAGACAGGCAAATGGCTACACCTTC. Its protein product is CSARQANGYTF.

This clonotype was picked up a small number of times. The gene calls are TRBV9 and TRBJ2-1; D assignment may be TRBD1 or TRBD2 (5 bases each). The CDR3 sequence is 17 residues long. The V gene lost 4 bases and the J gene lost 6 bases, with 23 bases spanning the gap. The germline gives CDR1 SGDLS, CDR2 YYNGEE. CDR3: CASSSSPRDPKPNEQFF. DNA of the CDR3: TGTGCCAGCAGCTCCTCCCCCCGGGACCCAAAACCCAATGAGCAGTTCTTC. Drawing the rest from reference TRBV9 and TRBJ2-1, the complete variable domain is DSGVTQTPKHLITATGQRVTLRCSPRSGDLSVYWYQQSLDQGLQFLIQYYNGEERAKGNILERFSAQQFPDLHSELNLSSLELGDSALYFCASSSSPRDPKPNEQFFGPGTRLTVL.

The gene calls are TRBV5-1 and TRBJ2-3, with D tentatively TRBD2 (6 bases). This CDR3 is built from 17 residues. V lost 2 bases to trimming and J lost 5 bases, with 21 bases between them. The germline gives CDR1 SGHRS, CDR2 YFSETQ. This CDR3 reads CASSFGQAGPFKDTQYF. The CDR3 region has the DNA TGCGCCAGCAGCTTTGGCCAGGCGGGACCCTTTAAAGATACGCAGTATTTT.

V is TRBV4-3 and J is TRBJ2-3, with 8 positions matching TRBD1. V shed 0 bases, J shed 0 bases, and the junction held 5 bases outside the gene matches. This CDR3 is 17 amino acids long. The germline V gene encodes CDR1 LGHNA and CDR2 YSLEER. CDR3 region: CASSQDRTGSSTDTQYF. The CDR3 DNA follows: TGCGCCAGCAGCCAAGACCGGACAGGGTCCAGCACAGATACGCAGTATTTT.

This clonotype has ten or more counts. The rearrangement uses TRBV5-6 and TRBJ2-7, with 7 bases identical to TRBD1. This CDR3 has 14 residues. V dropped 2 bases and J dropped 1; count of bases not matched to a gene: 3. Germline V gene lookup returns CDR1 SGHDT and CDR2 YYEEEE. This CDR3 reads CASSFGTDSYEQYF. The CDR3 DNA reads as TGTGCCAGCAGCTTCGGGACAGATTCCTACGAGCAGTACTTC.

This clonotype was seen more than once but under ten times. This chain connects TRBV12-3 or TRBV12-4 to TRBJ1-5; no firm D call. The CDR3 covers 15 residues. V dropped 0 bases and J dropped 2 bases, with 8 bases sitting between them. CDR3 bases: TGTGCCAGCAGTTTAGCTGGGAATGGCAATCAGCCCCAGCATTTT. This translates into CASSLAGNGNQPQHF.

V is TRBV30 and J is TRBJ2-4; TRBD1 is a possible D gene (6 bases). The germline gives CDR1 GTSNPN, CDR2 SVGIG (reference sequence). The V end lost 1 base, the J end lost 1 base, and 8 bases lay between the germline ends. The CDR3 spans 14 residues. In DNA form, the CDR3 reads TGTGCCTGGAGTGCTACAGGGGCCAAAAACATTCAGTACTTC. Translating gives CAWSATGAKNIQYF.

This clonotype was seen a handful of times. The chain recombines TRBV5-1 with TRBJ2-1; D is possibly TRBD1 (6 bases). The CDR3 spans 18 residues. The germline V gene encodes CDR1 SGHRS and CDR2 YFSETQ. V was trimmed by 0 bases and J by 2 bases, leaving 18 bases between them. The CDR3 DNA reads TGCGCCAGCAGCTTGGGCGGGTTTAGAGGGGGAACCTACAATGAGCAGTTCTTC. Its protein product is CASSLGGFRGGTYNEQFF.

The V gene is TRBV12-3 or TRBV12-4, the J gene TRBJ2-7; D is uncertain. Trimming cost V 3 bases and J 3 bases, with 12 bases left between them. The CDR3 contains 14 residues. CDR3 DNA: TGTGCCAGCAGTTTGCGACTGAAACTCTACGAGCAGTACTTC. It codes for CASSLRLKLYEQYF.